Below, 23 T cell receptor beta chains from the same sample are listed, as sequenced in a study of blood T cell repertoires in COVID-19 (dated by TCRdb to 2020 to 2022). Libraries were prepared through the immunoSEQ multiplex PCR assay. TCRdb retrieved this table from immuneACCESS and kept in-frame rearrangements only. Not all clones are present; in checked studies, unresolved V genes account for under half, and no reason is known for the remainder. This sample holds approximately 290,000 clones; 70% to 90% were observed only once. The biggest ten clones account for about 0.9% of the sample. Sequencing was performed on peripheral blood. These receptors all stem from a human donor with COVID-19, enrolled during active disease. The donor label of this sample is uncertain.

The rearrangement uses TRBV6-1 and TRBJ2-7; 10 nucleotides agree with TRBD2. With V trimmed by 5 bases and J by 6 bases, 4 bases remained unmatched. The CDR3 extends over 13 amino acids. CDR1 and CDR2 from the germline V gene are MNHNS and SASEGT. CDR3: CASSSSGRGEQYF. The CDR3 DNA sequence: TGTGCCAGCAGTTCTAGCGGGAGAGGCGAGCAGTACTTC.

This clone was seen a single time. The rearrangement uses TRBV30 and TRBJ2-3; 8 bases are shared with TRBD1. The CDR3 loop spans 14 amino acids. The germline gives CDR1 GTSNPN, CDR2 SVGIG (reference sequence). V shed 0 bases and J 10 bases; nucleotides not matched to a gene: 9. CDR3 in amino acids: CAWSVFDGQGPQYF. CDR3 bases: TGTGCCTGGAGTGTATTTGACGGACAGGGACCGCAGTATTTT.

The V gene is TRBV28, the J gene TRBJ2-1; 11 positions match TRBD2. CDR3 size: 16 residues. Germline trimming cut 4 bases from V and 4 bases from J; bases unmatched to any gene: 6. Germline values: CDR1 MDHEN, CDR2 SYDVKM. The CDR3: CASSSPGLADYNEQFF. CDR3 nucleotide sequence: TGTGCCAGCAGTTCCCCGGGACTAGCGGATTACAATGAGCAGTTCTTC.

The rearrangement uses TRBV29-1 and TRBJ1-3, with a tentative D call TRBD1 (6 bases). This CDR3 contains 11 residues. V was pared by 2 bases and J by 8 bases, with 7 bases between. CDR1 and CDR2 (germline): SQVTM, ANQGSEA. CDR3 nucleotides: TGCAGCGTTGAATCAGGGGACACCATATATTTT. This translates into CSVESGDTIYF.

This clone was seen a few times. The CDR3 does not end in the conserved phenylalanine or tryptophan, so this is likely a read error. No DNA is shown, since the ends of the CDR3 on it are uncertain; the CDR3 is the one TCRdb lists. The genes are TRBV30 and TRBJ2-7; the DNA was not compared with TRBD1, the D call given in the table. CDR1 and CDR2 from the germline V gene are GTSNPN and SVGIG (reference sequence). From its first to its last residue, the CDR3 has 11 amino acids. The CDR3 here is CAWSTGQTVNL.

This clone was detected only once. This chain joins TRBV5-1 and TRBJ2-3; TRBD1 agrees at 8 bases. Per germline, CDR1 SGHRS and CDR2 YFSETQ. V dropped 3 bases and J dropped 0; count of bases not matched to a gene: 9. CDR3 length equals 17 residues. CDR3 bases: TGCGCCAGCAGCTATCGACAGGGGCAAACTAGCACAGATACGCAGTATTTT. Translating gives CASSYRQGQTSTDTQYF.

The chain carries TRBV19 and TRBJ1-2; TRBD1 is a possible D gene (6 bases). V lost 3 bases and J lost 3, with 17 bases in between. The CDR3 is 16 residues long. Per the germline V gene, CDR1 is LNHDA and CDR2 is SQIVND (reference sequence). The CDR3 spells CASSIYRVSSHYGYTF. The CDR3 DNA sequence: TGTGCCAGTAGTATTTACAGGGTTTCCAGTCACTATGGCTACACCTTC.

The rearrangement joins TRBV6-2 or TRBV6-3 to TRBJ2-7; D perhaps matches TRBD1 (6 bases). The V gene lost 2 bases and the J gene lost 3 bases, with 14 bases spanning the gap. The CDR3 has 15 residues. Per germline, CDR1 MNHEY and CDR2 SVGEGT. The CDR3 reads CASSYGQGILYEQYF. The CDR3 DNA reads as TGTGCCAGCAGTTACGGGCAGGGGATCCTCTACGAGCAGTACTTC.

J is TRBJ2-7 and V is TRBV7-9; 7 nucleotides agree with TRBD2. V lost 2 bases and J lost 7; bases outside the gene matches: 11. Germline V gene data show CDR1 as SEHNR and CDR2 as FQNEAQ (reference sequence). The CDR3 runs 15 residues. CDR3 sequence: CASSLFPRGLDEQYF. In nucleotides, the CDR3 is TGTGCCAGCAGCTTATTCCCGAGAGGACTAGATGAGCAGTACTTC.

The chain is built from TRBV5-6 and TRBJ2-7, with 9 positions matching TRBD1. V was clipped by 3 bases and J by 3 bases; unmatched bases: 7. The CDR3 has 15 residues. Germline CDR1 reads SGHDT; CDR2 reads YYEEEE. The CDR3 spells CASSSGQGPVYEQYF. Written as DNA, the CDR3 is TGTGCCAGCAGCTCAGGACAGGGGCCAGTCTACGAGCAGTACTTC.

The J gene is TRBJ1-2, the V gene TRBV7-2; 12 positions agree with TRBD1. Germline CDR1 reads SGHTA; CDR2 reads FQGNSA. The CDR3 contains 16 residues. Unmatched junction bases numbered 10, after V lost 7 bases and J lost 4 bases. CDR3: CASKRDRGLGAYGYTF. CDR3 coding DNA: TGTGCCAGCAAGAGGGACAGGGGGCTGGGGGCCTATGGCTACACCTTC.

The J gene is TRBJ1-1, the V gene TRBV12-3 or TRBV12-4, with D perhaps TRBD1 (6 bases). The ends were cut back, 6 bases at V and 10 bases at J, with 18 bases in the middle. This CDR3 spans 13 amino acids. The DNA for the CDR3 is TGTGCCAGCAGCCGGACAGACACGGTGCGAGCTTTCTTT. It specifies CASSRTDTVRAFF.

The chain's CDR3 is CASSVPGQGNSPLHF. The DNA for the CDR3 is TGTGCCAGCAGCGTTCCGGGACAGGGTAATTCACCCCTCCACTTT. The gene calls are TRBV7-9 and TRBJ1-6; TRBD1 matches at 9 bases. The germline V gene has CDR1 SEHNR and CDR2 FQNEAQ (reference sequence). The junction had 5 bases not matched to a gene; V was cut back by 5 bases and J by 6 bases. The CDR3 has 15 amino acids.

This chain joins TRBV28 and TRBJ1-4, with TRBD1 matching over 9 bases. After removal of 6 bases from V and 7 bases from J, the junction contained 6 bases not matched to a gene. CDR1 and CDR2 from the germline V gene are MDHEN and SYDVKM. CDR3 length: 14 amino acids. The CDR3 region is CASRGGTGPEKLFF. CDR3 nucleotides: TGTGCCAGCAGGGGGGGGACAGGGCCTGAAAAACTGTTTTTT.

The chain couples TRBV11-2 to TRBJ2-7, with 12 bases that match TRBD2. J lost 3 bases, V lost 4 bases, and 4 bases had no gene match. The CDR3 is made up of 15 amino acids. CDR1 and CDR2 from the germline V gene are SGHAT and FQNNGV. As DNA, the CDR3 is TGTGCCAGCAGCTCCTGGACTAGCGGGAACTACGAGCAGTACTTC. Translating gives CASSSWTSGNYEQYF.

The genes are TRBV7-9 and TRBJ1-4; D unclear. Per germline, CDR1 SEHNR and CDR2 FQNEAQ (reference sequence). The CDR3 extends over 12 amino acids. The V and J ends lost 1 base and 7 bases respectively, with 4 bases between them. Here the CDR3 reads CASSLGSEKLFF. CDR3 in DNA: TGTGCCAGCAGCTTAGGGAGTGAAAAACTGTTTTTT.

The chain joins TRBV10-3 to TRBJ2-5; 10 bases agree with TRBD1. The ends lost 5 bases at V and 5 bases at J; junction bases unmatched: 2. Germline V CDR1 and CDR2: ENHRY, SYGVKD. The CDR3 runs to 13 residues. In DNA, the CDR3 is TGTGCCATCAGTCCGGGACAGGGGGAGACCCAGTACTTC. This sequence encodes CAISPGQGETQYF.

The J gene is TRBJ2-3, the V gene TRBV7-2, with 13 positions matching TRBD2. J was trimmed by 5 bases and V by 6 bases; bases with no gene match: 8. This CDR3 spans 16 amino acids. Germline CDR1 reads SGHTA; CDR2 reads FQGNSA. The CDR3 region has the DNA TGTGCCAGCAGTTTACTAGCGGGAGGGCCCCTAGATACGCAGTATTTT. Its translation: CASSLLAGGPLDTQYF.

The V call is TRBV7-2, the J call TRBJ1-5, with D uncertain. Germline V gene data show CDR1 as SGHTA and CDR2 as FQGNSA. Trimming shortened V by 1 base and J by 6 bases, and 7 bases separated the two germline ends. This CDR3 contains 13 residues. The CDR3 spells CASSLGASQPQHF. The CDR3 DNA is TGTGCCAGCAGCTTAGGGGCGAGTCAGCCCCAGCATTTT. Filled out from reference TRBV7-2 and TRBJ1-5, the complete variable domain reads GAGVSQSPSNKVTEKGKDVELRCDPISGHTALYWYRQSLGQGLEFLIYFQGNSAPDKSGLPSDRFSAERTGGSVSTLTIQRTQQEDSAVYLCASSLGASQPQHFGDGTRLSIL.

The rearrangement uses TRBV11-2 and TRBJ2-1; TRBD1 aligns across 7 bases. The junction had 12 bases not matched to a gene; V was cut back by 0 bases and J by 4 bases. The CDR3 consists of 18 residues. The germline CDR1 and CDR2 sequences are SGHAT and FQNNGV. The CDR3 sequence is CASSLEGAGGFMYNEQFF. In nucleotides, the CDR3 is TGTGCCAGCAGCTTAGAGGGGGCAGGGGGATTTATGTACAATGAGCAGTTCTTC.

The chain couples TRBV6-5 to TRBJ1-4; 7 bases are shared with TRBD1. Germline-derived CDR1 and CDR2 are MNHEY and SVGAGI. CDR3 length: 15 amino acids. The V gene end was trimmed by 5 bases and the J gene end by 6 bases; junction bases not matched to a gene: 9. The CDR3 DNA is TGTGCCAGCAGTCTCTCGACAGGGATTGATGAAAAACTGTTTTTT. It specifies CASSLSTGIDEKLFF.

Of note for this clone: The same CDR3 also results from other DNA sequences found in this sample. This chain joins TRBV9 and TRBJ2-7; TRBD2 aligns across 14 bases. The germline gives CDR1 SGDLS, CDR2 YYNGEE. The CDR3 has 15 residues. The junction had 4 bases not matched to a gene; V was cut back by 4 bases and J by 4 bases. CDR3 loop: CASSPGTSGSYEQYF. DNA for the CDR3: TGTGCCAGCAGCCCAGGGACTAGCGGGAGTTACGAGCAGTACTTC.

The chain combines TRBV7-2 with TRBJ1-6; D unresolved. Trimming shortened V by 1 base and J by 5 bases, and 9 bases separated the two germline ends. Germline CDR1 SGHTA, CDR2 FQGNSA. The CDR3 consists of 15 residues. The CDR3, as DNA: TGTGCCAGCAGCTTAGGGCAGGCAAATAATTCACCCCTCCACTTT. Its protein is CASSLGQANNSPLHF.